Shown below are 30 T cell receptor beta chains from a single sample sequenced in a study of spatial heterogeneity in lung cancer. Stated time point: sample taken at primary tumor resection. TCRdb fed the 5' RACE reads into MiXCR, producing one record per CDR3 protein. Here the sample spans 75,000 or so distinct CDR3 sequences, around 7.3% being singletons. The source was PBMCs, collected at surgery. The receptor set was obtained from a male donor with early-stage non-small cell lung cancer.

This clonotype was counted many times. The chain couples TRBV7-6 to TRBJ1-4; D not resolved. The V gene lost 6 bases and the J gene lost 1 base, with 15 bases spanning the gap. Germline assignment: CDR1 SGHVS and CDR2 FNYEAQ. This CDR3 is built from 16 residues. CDR3 region: CASRLAGGLTNEKLFF. The CDR3, as DNA: TGTGCCAGCAGACTGGCAGGAGGTCTAACTAATGAAAAACTGTTTTTT.

This clonotype was found a few times. CDR3 nucleotides: TGTGCCAGCAGCTGGAATAGCGGGAGCCTCTACAATGAGCAGTTCTTC. Translation gives CASSWNSGSLYNEQFF. The chain uses TRBV7-2 and TRBJ2-1; 9 bases map to TRBD2. The junction had 7 bases not matched to a gene; V was cut back by 4 bases and J by 3 bases. Germline assignment: CDR1 SGHTA and CDR2 FQGNSA. The CDR3 has 16 amino acids.

This clonotype was seen ten or more times. The rearrangement joins TRBV4-1 to TRBJ1-2; D gene uncertain. The V end was cut by 3 bases, the J end by 4 bases, with 15 bases between. The CDR3 is made up of 15 amino acids. The germline CDR1 and CDR2 sequences are MGHRA and YSYEKL. This CDR3 reads CASSHGTAGPYGYTF. Here the CDR3 DNA reads TGCGCCAGCAGCCACGGAACAGCGGGCCCCTATGGCTACACCTTC.

CDR3 bases: TGTGCCAGCAGCTTCGGACCCAAAGAGCAGTACTTC. Amino acids: CASSFGPKEQYF. This sequence joins TRBV7-9 and TRBJ2-7; D gene uncertain. V lost 3 bases and J 7 bases, leaving 10 bases between the germline ends. CDR1 is SEHNR and CDR2 is FQNEAQ in the germline V gene (reference sequence). This CDR3 has 12 amino acids.

This clonotype was found many times. The CDR3, as DNA: TGTGCCAGCAGCCGACAGGGCTCCAACTATGGCTACACCTTC. Protein: CASSRQGSNYGYTF. V gene TRBV27 combines with J gene TRBJ1-2; 7 bases agree with TRBD1. J lost 2 bases, V lost 6 bases, and 6 bases had no gene match. Germline values: CDR1 MNHEY, CDR2 SMNVEV (reference sequence). The CDR3 spans 14 residues.

Worth noting for this clonotype: Since no conserved phenylalanine or tryptophan closes the CDR3, a read error is the likely cause. The rearrangement joins TRBV7-9 to TRBJ2-7; no reliable D call. Trimming took off 1 base at V and 4 bases at J, with 8 bases between the two ends. In germline, CDR1 is SEHNR, CDR2 FQNEAQ (reference sequence). The length of the CDR3 is 13 residues. The CDR3 nucleotides are TGTGCCAGCAGCTTAGACAAGAAATACGAGCAGTACATC. As protein: CASSLDKKYEQYI.

At least ten counts were recorded for this clonotype. The rearrangement joins TRBV5-5 to TRBJ1-6; TRBD1 is a possible D gene (6 bases). V was shortened by 5 bases and J by 10 bases, with 13 bases between the two germline ends. The CDR3 totals 13 residues. Looked up from germline, CDR1 is SGHKS and CDR2 is YYEKEE (reference sequence). The CDR3 DNA is TGTGCCAGCAGACAGGGAGTAGACTCACCCCTCCACTTT. Translated, it gives CASRQGVDSPLHF.

This clonotype was seen a few times. This chain uses TRBV5-1 with TRBJ1-2; no definite D call. The CDR3 totals 13 residues. Germline assignment: CDR1 SGHRS and CDR2 YFSETQ. The germline V and J ends were trimmed by 4 bases and 4 bases, with 11 bases remaining between them. The CDR3, as DNA: TGCGCCAGCAGCCCGGACGGCACCTATGGCTACACCTTC. This translates into CASSPDGTYGYTF. Drawing the rest from reference TRBV5-1 and TRBJ1-2, the complete variable domain is KAGVTQTPRYLIKTRGQQVTLSCSPISGHRSVSWYQQTPGQGLQFLFEYFSETQRNKGNFPGRFSGRQFSNSRSEMNVSTLELGDSALYLCASSPDGTYGYTFGSGTRLTVV.

The chain has TRBV27 and TRBJ2-7; perhaps TRBD2 as D (6 bases). The CDR3 spans 14 residues. The V gene lost 7 bases and the J gene lost 1 base, with 14 bases spanning the gap. CDR1 is MNHEY and CDR2 is SMNVEV in the germline V gene (reference sequence). The DNA for the CDR3 is TGTGCCAGCACCTCACTGGGGGGTTCCTACGAGCAGTACTTC. This sequence encodes CASTSLGGSYEQYF.

This clonotype was seen at least ten times. The DNA of the CDR3 is TGCAGTGCTTCTCCGGGACTAGCGGGAGCGGGTGGGGAGCTGTTTTTT. It codes for CSASPGLAGAGGELFF. The chain couples TRBV20-1 to TRBJ2-2; TRBD2 matches at 14 bases. The length of the CDR3 is 16 residues. V was pared by 5 bases and J by 8 bases, with 10 bases of the junction left unmatched. Germline V gene data show CDR1 as DFQATT and CDR2 as SNEGSKA (reference sequence).

This clonotype was observed at least ten times. The V call is TRBV7-9, the J call TRBJ2-1; the match to TRBD2 covers 7 bases. The germline CDR1 and CDR2 sequences are SEHNR and FQNEAQ (reference sequence). With V trimmed by 5 bases and J by 8 bases, 9 bases remained unmatched. The CDR3 has 14 residues. CDR3 amino acids: CASSHSGGSDEQFF. DNA of the CDR3: TGTGCCAGCAGCCATTCAGGCGGGAGTGATGAGCAGTTCTTC.

This clonotype was found many times. The rearrangement joins TRBV7-9 to TRBJ2-2; 7 nucleotides line up with TRBD1. The CDR3 sequence is 15 residues long. V trimming: 2 bases; J trimming: 3 bases; junction bases outside the gene matches: 3. The germline V gene encodes CDR1 SEHNR and CDR2 FQNEAQ (reference sequence). The CDR3 nucleotides are TGTGCCAGCAGCTTAACAGGGGAGTACACCGGGGAGCTGTTTTTT. It yields the protein CASSLTGEYTGELFF.

The rearrangement uses TRBV29-1 and TRBJ1-1; no definite D call. Germline V gives CDR1 SQVTM, CDR2 ANQGSEA. The CDR3 extends over 12 amino acids. V shed 6 bases and J shed 7 bases, with 15 bases lying between them. The CDR3 DNA is TGCAGCGTGATGATAGGCAACGTTGAAGCTTTCTTT. Protein product: CSVMIGNVEAFF.

V gene TRBV29-1 combines with J gene TRBJ1-1; 8 bases agree with TRBD1. There are 15 residues in the CDR3. CDR1 is SQVTM and CDR2 is ANQGSEA in the germline V gene. The trim removed 7 bases at V and 7 bases at J, leaving 17 bases unmatched. CDR3 amino acids: CSAGGGRSRPIEAFF. CDR3 DNA sequence: TGCAGCGCAGGGGGCGGAAGGAGTCGTCCTATTGAAGCTTTCTTT.

There are many counts of this clonotype. The chain carries TRBV29-1 and TRBJ2-7; D ambiguous. The V and J ends lost 6 bases and 3 bases respectively, with 12 bases between them. Germline V gene sequence: CDR1 SQVTM, CDR2 ANQGSEA. CDR3 size: 12 residues. The CDR3 DNA is TGCAGCGTCCATGGATATCGCTACGAGCAGTACTTC. This gives the protein CSVHGYRYEQYF.

This clonotype showed up just a few times. For the CDR3, the DNA is TGTGCCAGCAGCCCTGGGGGGCGGGAGTATCACGAGCAGTACTTC. This translates into CASSPGGREYHEQYF. This chain links TRBV11-2 with TRBJ2-7; TRBD2 might be the D (7 bases). This CDR3 contains 15 residues. Germline loops: CDR1 SGHAT, CDR2 FQNNGV. The V and J ends lost 5 bases and 5 bases respectively, with 19 bases between them.

This clonotype was observed a single time. CDR3 loop: CASSQFENHNTEAFF. In DNA, the CDR3 is TGCGCCAGCAGCCAATTCGAAAACCACAACACTGAAGCTTTCTTT. V usage is TRBV4-1 and J usage is TRBJ1-1, with D unresolved. V was cut by 2 bases and J by 2 bases, with 12 bases left in between. This CDR3 is 15 amino acids long. The germline gives CDR1 MGHRA, CDR2 YSYEKL.

This clonotype was counted ten times or more. The CDR3 nucleotides are TGTGCCAGTGGGACAGGGGGCTTGTACGAGCAGTACTTC. Its translation: CASGTGGLYEQYF. The V gene is TRBV6-1, the J gene TRBJ2-7; 12 bases align to TRBD1. The V gene's germline CDR1 is MNHNS and CDR2 SASEGT. V shed 9 bases, J shed 4 bases, and the junction held 4 bases outside the gene matches. This CDR3 is 13 amino acids long.

V is TRBV2 and J is TRBJ2-1, with D tentatively TRBD2 (6 bases). This CDR3 region has 16 residues. V shed 1 base and J shed 6 bases, with 16 bases lying between them. CDR1 SNHLY and CDR2 FYNNEI come from the germline V gene. The CDR3 bases are TGTGCCAGCAGTGAAGAATCGGGGAGGTTTGGCAATGAGCAGTTCTTC. Residues: CASSEESGRFGNEQFF.

Only a few counts were recorded for this clonotype. The chain couples TRBV5-5 to TRBJ2-5, with a weak D call TRBD2 (5 bases). The germline gives CDR1 SGHKS, CDR2 YYEKEE (reference sequence). V was cut by 0 bases and J by 4 bases, with 13 bases left in between. There are 15 residues in the CDR3. Here the CDR3 reads CASSLEVQAGETQYF. The CDR3 DNA follows: TGTGCCAGCAGCTTGGAAGTTCAGGCGGGAGAGACCCAGTACTTC.

This chain connects TRBV12-3 or TRBV12-4 to TRBJ1-2; TRBD1 matches 7 bases. V lost 4 bases to trimming and J lost 7 bases; unmatched junction nucleotides: 6. The CDR3 is 13 amino acids. The CDR3 loop reads CASSWQGDSGYTF. CDR3 DNA: TGTGCCAGCAGTTGGCAGGGGGACAGTGGCTACACCTTC.

This clonotype has at least ten counts. The chain is built from TRBV20-1 and TRBJ2-1; D is ambiguous. Germline loops: CDR1 DFQATT, CDR2 SNEGSKA (reference sequence). This CDR3 contains 12 residues. Trimming cost V 0 bases and J 10 bases, with 10 bases left between them. This chain's CDR3 is CSARDLIREQFF. DNA for the CDR3: TGCAGTGCTAGAGATCTAATAAGGGAGCAGTTCTTC.

The rearrangement joins TRBV6-5 to TRBJ1-1; TRBD1 matches 11 bases. The germline gives CDR1 MNHEY, CDR2 SVGAGI. The V segment lost 5 bases and the J segment 4 bases; nucleotides outside the gene matches: 9. The CDR3 has 16 amino acids. The CDR3 sequence is CASSLGQGAKGTEAFF. The CDR3 DNA follows: TGTGCCAGCAGTCTCGGACAGGGGGCGAAGGGCACTGAAGCTTTCTTT.

The chain has TRBV12-3 or TRBV12-4 and TRBJ2-4, with 8 bases matching TRBD1. CDR3 length: 20 amino acids. V shed 8 bases, J shed 8 bases, and the junction held 29 bases outside the gene matches. CDR3 DNA: TGTGCCAGCTCCCCCCCGCCCGAGAGGGTCGGGATCGTACAGGGGGACATTCAGTACTTC. It translates to CASSPPPERVGIVQGDIQYF.

This clonotype was detected a few times. The chain is built from TRBV7-9 and TRBJ2-7, with D perhaps matching TRBD1 (6 bases). Germline loops: CDR1 SEHNR, CDR2 FQNEAQ (reference sequence). Trimming removed 6 bases at V and 3 bases at J, with 9 bases between. The CDR3 covers 12 residues. DNA for the CDR3: TGTGCCAGCAGTGCGACAGGCTACGAGCAGTACTTC. Its protein is CASSATGYEQYF.

This chain joins TRBV9 and TRBJ1-1, with D possibly being TRBD1 (5 bases). Trimming took off 4 bases at V and 7 bases at J, with 14 bases between the two ends. Germline V lookup: CDR1 SGDLS, CDR2 YYNGEE. CDR3 length: 13 residues. The CDR3 bases are TGTGCCAGCAGCTTCACTCAGGGTGGTGAAGCTTTCTTT. Amino acid sequence: CASSFTQGGEAFF.

This chain links TRBV6-2 or TRBV6-3 with TRBJ1-2; D uncertain. Per germline, CDR1 MNHEY and CDR2 SVGEGT. The V end lost 2 bases, the J end lost 6 bases, and 4 bases lay between the germline ends. CDR3 length: 11 amino acids. Here the CDR3 reads CASSYRDGYTF. Written as DNA, the CDR3 is TGTGCCAGCAGTTACAGGGATGGCTACACCTTC.

This clonotype was counted at least ten times. V and J are TRBV3-1 and TRBJ2-1; D ambiguous. CDR1 and CDR2 (germline): LGHDT, YNNKEL (reference sequence). The V end was cut by 1 base, the J end by 10 bases, with 8 bases between. The CDR3 totals 12 residues. This chain's CDR3 is CASSQVGLEQFF. Here the CDR3 DNA reads TGTGCCAGCAGCCAAGTTGGGCTCGAGCAGTTCTTC.

Many counts were recorded for this clonotype. This sequence joins TRBV27 and TRBJ2-7, with D unclear. The germline V and J ends were trimmed by 2 bases and 2 bases, with 13 bases remaining between them. This CDR3 spans 15 amino acids. Germline V gives CDR1 MNHEY, CDR2 SMNVEV (reference sequence). CDR3 residues: CASSLTPRRTYEQYF. Here the CDR3 DNA reads TGTGCCAGCAGTTTAACCCCCAGGAGAACCTACGAGCAGTACTTC.

The rearrangement links TRBV7-2 to TRBJ1-4; possible D gene TRBD1, 5 bases. CDR3 length: 14 amino acids. In germline, CDR1 is SGHTA, CDR2 FQGNSA. Trimming took off 2 bases at V and 7 bases at J, with 11 bases between the two ends. Written as DNA, the CDR3 is TGTGCCAGCAGCTTACACTCGAGGGGTGAAAAACTGTTTTTT. It codes for CASSLHSRGEKLFF.